The 12 T cell receptor beta chains below come from one sample, sequenced in a study of T cells after yellow fever vaccination. From the 5' RACE reads, TCRdb called clonotypes with MiXCR, one entry per CDR3 protein. The repertoire consists of a few hundred thousand distinct CDR3 sequences, with roughly 13% occurring once and the leading ten covering roughly 0.5%. The source material was CD4+ T cells sorted from PBMCs, sampled 45 days after the yellow fever booster vaccination. These receptors were obtained from a young man who received the YFV17D yellow fever vaccine.

V gene TRBV11-2 combines with J gene TRBJ1-6; possibly TRBD1 for D (5 bases). V was clipped by 1 base and J by 0 bases, with 16 bases between them. CDR3 size: 19 residues. Germline CDR1 reads SGHAT; CDR2 reads FQNNGV. In DNA, the CDR3 is TGTGCCAGCAGCTTAGGGGACCGTTTGTTGAGCTCCTATAATTCACCCCTCCACTTT. It yields the protein CASSLGDRLLSSYNSPLHF.

This clonotype was found a few times. The chain links TRBV20-1 to TRBJ1-6, with a possible D match to TRBD1 (5 bases). The V gene lost 0 bases and the J gene lost 4 bases, with 13 bases spanning the gap. The length of the CDR3 is 16 residues. CDR1 is DFQATT, CDR2 SNEGSKA, per germline (reference sequence). The CDR3 region has the DNA TGCAGTGCTAGAGATCAAGGCGGGGCGTATAATTCACCCCTCCACTTT. Residues: CSARDQGGAYNSPLHF.

The chain uses TRBV7-2 and TRBJ2-2; D ambiguous. This CDR3 has 15 amino acids. Germline lookup yields CDR1 SGHTA and CDR2 FQGNSA. The ends were cut back, 1 base at V and 5 bases at J, with 11 bases in the middle. As DNA, the CDR3 is TGTGCCAGCAGCTTAGACGGATTTAGGACCGGGGAGCTGTTTTTT. Translated: CASSLDGFRTGELFF.

The chain links TRBV20-1 to TRBJ2-5; maybe TRBD2 (7 bases). This CDR3 is 14 amino acids long. Germline values: CDR1 DFQATT, CDR2 SNEGSKA (reference sequence). The germline V and J ends were trimmed by 5 bases and 1 base, with 14 bases remaining between them. The chain's CDR3 is CSAPEGGAQETQYF. The DNA for the CDR3 is TGCAGTGCTCCCGAGGGGGGGGCCCAAGAGACCCAGTACTTC.

This clonotype was observed a few times. The V and J genes are TRBV7-9 and TRBJ1-2; D unresolved. Trimming left V 2 bases short and J 0 bases short, with 13 bases between. The CDR3 is 16 residues long. The germline gives CDR1 SEHNR, CDR2 FQNEAQ (reference sequence). DNA of the CDR3: TGTGCCAGCAGCTTATTAAGGGAATGGGCTAACTATGGCTACACCTTC. This translates into CASSLLREWANYGYTF.

The chain recombines TRBV7-9 with TRBJ2-7; TRBD1 or TRBD2 may be the D gene (5 bases each). This CDR3 comprises 13 residues. V lost 0 bases and J lost 5, with 8 bases in between. Germline-derived CDR1 and CDR2 are SEHNR and FQNEAQ (reference sequence). In DNA form, the CDR3 reads TGTGCCAGCAGCTTAGCGGGGACCCACGAGCAGTACTTC. This gives the protein CASSLAGTHEQYF.

This clonotype was detected only a few times. The chain has TRBV12-3 or TRBV12-4 and TRBJ2-3; TRBD2 aligns across 7 bases. V gave up 7 bases and J gave up 1 base; unmatched junction bases: 11. This CDR3 spans 16 amino acids. The CDR3 sequence is CASTKRRTRGTDTQYF. The CDR3 coding sequence is TGTGCCAGCACCAAGCGCAGGACTAGGGGCACAGATACGCAGTATTTT.

The V call is TRBV12-3 or TRBV12-4, the J call TRBJ2-5, with D possibly being TRBD1 or TRBD2 (5 bases each). This CDR3 has 13 amino acids. The V end was cut by 1 base, the J end by 4 bases, with 7 bases between. The CDR3 spells CASSLGDVETQYF. CDR3 DNA: TGTGCCAGCAGTTTAGGGGACGTAGAGACCCAGTACTTC.

The genes are TRBV20-1 and TRBJ2-5; no reliable D call. Trimming took off 3 bases at V and 2 bases at J, with 7 bases between the two ends. CDR1 and CDR2 from the germline V gene are DFQATT and SNEGSKA (reference sequence). There are 12 residues in the CDR3. CDR3 amino acids: CSASLQQETQYF. The CDR3 nucleotides read TGCAGTGCTAGTCTACAGCAAGAGACCCAGTACTTC.

The chain links TRBV29-1 to TRBJ2-2; perhaps D is TRBD1 or TRBD2 (5 bases each). CDR3 size: 14 residues. V was clipped by 5 bases and J by 2 bases, with 12 bases between them. CDR1 and CDR2 (germline): SQVTM, ANQGSEA. DNA of the CDR3: TGCAGCGTTAGTGGGACCTTTAACACCGGGGAGCTGTTTTTT. Encoded protein: CSVSGTFNTGELFF.

The J gene is TRBJ2-4, the V gene TRBV12-3 or TRBV12-4; possibly TRBD1 or TRBD2 for D (7 bases each). CDR3 length: 16 residues. Trimming removed 4 bases at V and 2 bases at J, with 15 bases between. CDR3 protein: CASSSARGGTKNIQYF. CDR3 DNA: TGTGCCAGCAGTTCAGCCAGGGGGGGGACCAAAAACATTCAGTACTTC.

The chain uses TRBV7-8 and TRBJ2-7; 10 bases line up with TRBD2. The CDR3 spans 14 residues. The V gene end was trimmed by 6 bases and the J gene end by 4 bases; junction bases not matched to a gene: 6. Germline CDR1 SGHVS, CDR2 FQNEAQ. CDR3 in DNA: TGTGCCAGCAGTGTCGGGACTAGCGCGTACGAGCAGTACTTC. It codes for CASSVGTSAYEQYF.